This TCR beta chain was sequenced in a study of control samples from healthy donors and cancer patients. Germline assignment: CDR1 SGHTA and CDR2 FQGTGA. The CDR3 sequence is 16 residues long. V lost 5 bases, J lost 7 bases, and 11 bases stayed unmatched. Sequencing used immunoSEQ multiplex PCR; TCRdb keeps in-frame clones, though not all of them. Here the sample spans some 80,000 clones, around nine tenths being singletons. The source material was PBMCs. The receptor was isolated from an older woman with head and neck cancer. The chain joins TRBV7-3 to TRBJ2-2; 9 positions match TRBD2. The CDR3 region is CASSTLAGAEGGELFF. CDR3 sequence (DNA): TGTGCCAGCAGCACTTTAGCGGGAGCTGAGGGCGGGGAGCTGTTTTTT.